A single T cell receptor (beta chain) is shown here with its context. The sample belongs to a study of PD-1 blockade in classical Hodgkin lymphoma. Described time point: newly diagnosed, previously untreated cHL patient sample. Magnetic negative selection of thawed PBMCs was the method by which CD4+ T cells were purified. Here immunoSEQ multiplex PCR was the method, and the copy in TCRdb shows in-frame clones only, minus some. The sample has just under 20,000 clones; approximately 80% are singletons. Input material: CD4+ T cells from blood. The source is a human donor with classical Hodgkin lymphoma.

In DNA form, the CDR3 reads TGTGCCATCAGTGAGGTAGGGGGAAGGAATAGCAATCAGCCCCAGCATTTT. Amino acid sequence: CAISEVGGRNSNQPQHF. The rearrangement uses TRBV10-3 and TRBJ1-5, with a tentative D call TRBD1 (6 bases). There are 17 residues in the CDR3. Trimming took off 2 bases at V and 0 bases at J, with 14 bases between the two ends. Germline assignment: CDR1 ENHRY and CDR2 SYGVKD.